This entry features one TCR beta chain sequence. In the original analysis: Estimation of nucleated cell counts relied on the amplification of reference gene primers. Generated by immunoSEQ multiplex PCR, the TCRdb table keeps only in-frame clones and is missing some. Clone size and the V and J calls come from that table; the DNA yielded D and trimming. The repertoire holds roughly 230,000 clones, with almost 85% as singletons. Trimming left V 4 bases short and J 1 base short, with 10 bases between. This CDR3 is 15 amino acids long. The germline gives CDR1 MNHEY, CDR2 SVGEGT. This specimen belongs to a study of blood T cell repertoires in COVID-19.

Material for sequencing was peripheral blood. The TCR was taken from a man aged 50-59 years with acute or convalescent COVID-19. The chain combines TRBV6-2 or TRBV6-3 with TRBJ2-2; maybe TRBD1 (5 bases). The CDR3 protein is CASSSLQGNTGELFF. DNA of the CDR3: TGTGCCAGCAGTTCCCTCCAGGGGAACACCGGGGAGCTGTTTTTT.